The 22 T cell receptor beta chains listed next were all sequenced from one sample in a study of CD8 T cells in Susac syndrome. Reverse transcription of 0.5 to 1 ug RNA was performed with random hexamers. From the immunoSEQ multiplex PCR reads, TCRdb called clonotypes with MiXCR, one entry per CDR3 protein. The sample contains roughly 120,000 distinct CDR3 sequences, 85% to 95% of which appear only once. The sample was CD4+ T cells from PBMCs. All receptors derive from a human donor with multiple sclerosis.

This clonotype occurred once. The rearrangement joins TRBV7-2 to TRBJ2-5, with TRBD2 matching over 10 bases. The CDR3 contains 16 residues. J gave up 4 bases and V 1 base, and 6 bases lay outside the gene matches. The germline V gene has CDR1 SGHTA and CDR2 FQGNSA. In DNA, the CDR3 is TGTGCCAGCAGCTTAGGTTTGGCTAGCGGGGGAGAGACCCAGTACTTC. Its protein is CASSLGLASGGETQYF. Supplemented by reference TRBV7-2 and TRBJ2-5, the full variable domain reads GAGVSQSPSNKVTEKGKDVELRCDPISGHTALYWYRQSLGQGLEFLIYFQGNSAPDKSGLPSDRFSAERTGGSVSTLTIQRTQQEDSAVYLCASSLGLASGGETQYFGPGTRLLVL.

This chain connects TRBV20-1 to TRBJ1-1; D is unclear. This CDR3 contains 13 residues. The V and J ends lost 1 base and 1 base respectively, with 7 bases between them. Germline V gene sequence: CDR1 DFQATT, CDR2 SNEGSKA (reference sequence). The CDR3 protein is CSARGAQNTEAFF. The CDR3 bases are TGCAGTGCTAGAGGAGCCCAGAACACTGAAGCTTTCTTT.

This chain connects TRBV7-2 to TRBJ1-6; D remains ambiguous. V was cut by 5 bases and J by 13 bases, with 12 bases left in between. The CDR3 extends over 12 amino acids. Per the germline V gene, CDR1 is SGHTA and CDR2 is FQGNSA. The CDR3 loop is CASSQEGSPLHF. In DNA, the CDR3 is TGTGCCAGCAGCCAGGAAGGGTCCCCCCTCCACTTT.

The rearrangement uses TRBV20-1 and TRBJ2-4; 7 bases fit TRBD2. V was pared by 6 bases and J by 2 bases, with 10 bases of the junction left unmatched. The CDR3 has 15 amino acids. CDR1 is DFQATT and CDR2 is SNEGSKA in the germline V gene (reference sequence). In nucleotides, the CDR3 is TGCAGTGCCGCCCAGCGGGGTATAACCAAAAACATTCAGTACTTC. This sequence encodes CSAAQRGITKNIQYF.

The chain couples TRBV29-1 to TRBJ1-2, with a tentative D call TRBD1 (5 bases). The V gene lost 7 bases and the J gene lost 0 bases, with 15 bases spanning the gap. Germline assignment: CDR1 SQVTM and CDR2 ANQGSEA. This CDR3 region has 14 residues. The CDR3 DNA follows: TGCAGCGCAGCAGGGTCAACTTCTAACTATGGCTACACCTTC. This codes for CSAAGSTSNYGYTF.

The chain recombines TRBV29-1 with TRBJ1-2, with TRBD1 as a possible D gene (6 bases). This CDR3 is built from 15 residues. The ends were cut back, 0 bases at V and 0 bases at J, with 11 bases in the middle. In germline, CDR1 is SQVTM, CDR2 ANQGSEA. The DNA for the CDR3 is TGCAGCGTTGAAGAGGATCAGGGGACTAACTATGGCTACACCTTC. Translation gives CSVEEDQGTNYGYTF.

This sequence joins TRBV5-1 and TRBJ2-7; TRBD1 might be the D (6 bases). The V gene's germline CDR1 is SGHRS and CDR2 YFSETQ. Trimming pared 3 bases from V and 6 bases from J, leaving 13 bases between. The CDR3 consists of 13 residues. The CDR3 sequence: CASSSNRDREQYF. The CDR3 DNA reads TGCGCCAGCAGCTCGAACAGGGATCGCGAGCAGTACTTC. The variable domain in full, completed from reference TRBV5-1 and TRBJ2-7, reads KAGVTQTPRYLIKTRGQQVTLSCSPISGHRSVSWYQQTPGQGLQFLFEYFSETQRNKGNFPGRFSGRQFSNSRSEMNVSTLELGDSALYLCASSSNRDREQYFGPGTRLTVT.

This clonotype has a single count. The DNA of the CDR3 is TGTGCCACGAGCCGTGACAGGGCGTCGGAGACCCAGTACTTC. It translates to CATSRDRASETQYF. This chain uses TRBV15 with TRBJ2-5, with 7 nucleotides matching TRBD1. This CDR3 has 14 residues. Germline V CDR1 and CDR2: LNHNV, YYDKDF (reference sequence). Trimming cost V 9 bases and J 5 bases; bases outside gene matches: 12.

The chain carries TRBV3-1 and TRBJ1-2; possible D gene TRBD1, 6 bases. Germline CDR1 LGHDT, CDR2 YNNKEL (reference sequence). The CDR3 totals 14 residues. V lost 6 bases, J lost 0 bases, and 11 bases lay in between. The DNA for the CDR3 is TGTGCCAGCAGGCGAGGACAGTCTAACTATGGCTACACCTTC. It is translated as CASRRGQSNYGYTF. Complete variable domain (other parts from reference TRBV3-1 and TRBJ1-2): DTAVSQTPKYLVTQMGNDKSIKCEQNLGHDTMYWYKQDSKKFLKIMFSYNNKELIINETVPNRFSPKSPDKAHLNLHINSLELGDSAVYFCASRRGQSNYGYTFGSGTRLTVV.

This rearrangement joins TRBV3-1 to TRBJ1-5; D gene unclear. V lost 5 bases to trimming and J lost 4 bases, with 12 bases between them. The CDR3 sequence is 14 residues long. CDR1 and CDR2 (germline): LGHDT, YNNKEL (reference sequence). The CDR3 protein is CASSIALENQPQHF. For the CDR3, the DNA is TGTGCCAGCAGCATAGCCCTAGAAAATCAGCCCCAGCATTTT.

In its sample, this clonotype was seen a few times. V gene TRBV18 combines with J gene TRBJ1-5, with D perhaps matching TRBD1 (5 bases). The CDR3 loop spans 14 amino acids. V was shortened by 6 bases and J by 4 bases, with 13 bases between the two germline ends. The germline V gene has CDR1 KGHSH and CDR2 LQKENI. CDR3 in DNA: TGTGCCAGCTCGCTGGGGCAGGTTAATCAGCCCCAGCATTTT. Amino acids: CASSLGQVNQPQHF.

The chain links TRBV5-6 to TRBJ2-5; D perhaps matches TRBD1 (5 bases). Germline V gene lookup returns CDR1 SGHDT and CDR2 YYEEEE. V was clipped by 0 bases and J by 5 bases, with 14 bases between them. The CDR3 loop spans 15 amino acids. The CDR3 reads CASSLVGPAGETQYF. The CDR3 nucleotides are TGTGCCAGCAGCTTGGTGGGGCCTGCCGGGGAGACCCAGTACTTC. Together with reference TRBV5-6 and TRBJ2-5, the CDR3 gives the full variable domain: DAGVTQSPTHLIKTRGQQVTLRCSPKSGHDTVSWYQQALGQGPQFIFQYYEEEERQRGNFPDRFSGHQFPNYSSELNVNALLLGDSALYLCASSLVGPAGETQYFGPGTRLLVL.

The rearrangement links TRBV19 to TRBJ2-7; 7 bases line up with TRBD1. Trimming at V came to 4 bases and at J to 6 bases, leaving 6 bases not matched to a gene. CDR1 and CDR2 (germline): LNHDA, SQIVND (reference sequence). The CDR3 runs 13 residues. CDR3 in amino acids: CASSTLNRGEQYF. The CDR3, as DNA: TGTGCCAGTAGTACGTTAAACAGGGGCGAGCAGTACTTC.

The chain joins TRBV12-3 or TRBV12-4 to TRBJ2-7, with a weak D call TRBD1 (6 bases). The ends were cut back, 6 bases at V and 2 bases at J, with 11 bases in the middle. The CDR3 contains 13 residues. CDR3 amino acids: CASSRDITYEQYF. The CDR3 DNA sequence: TGTGCCAGCAGCCGGGACATAACCTACGAGCAGTACTTC.

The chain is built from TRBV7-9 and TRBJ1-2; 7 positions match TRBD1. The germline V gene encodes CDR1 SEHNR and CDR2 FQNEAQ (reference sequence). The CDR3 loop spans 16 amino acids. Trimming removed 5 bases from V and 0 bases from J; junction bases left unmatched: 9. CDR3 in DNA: TGTGCCAGCAGCAAAACCCTCGGGACAGCTAACTATGGCTACACCTTC. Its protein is CASSKTLGTANYGYTF.

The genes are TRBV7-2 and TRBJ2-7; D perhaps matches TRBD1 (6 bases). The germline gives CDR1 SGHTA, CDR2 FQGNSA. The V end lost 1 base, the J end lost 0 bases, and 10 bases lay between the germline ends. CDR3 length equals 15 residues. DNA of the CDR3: TGTGCCAGCAGCTTAGGGGGGCCACGCTCCTACGAGCAGTACTTC. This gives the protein CASSLGGPRSYEQYF.

CDR3 bases: TGTGCCCGCAGGGCTGGCGGAAACACCATATATTTT. Protein sequence: CARRAGGNTIYF. V gene TRBV30 combines with J gene TRBJ1-3; a possible D gene is TRBD1 (5 bases). Per germline, CDR1 GTSNPN and CDR2 SVGIG (reference sequence). V lost 8 bases and J lost 4, with 12 bases in between. CDR3 length equals 12 residues.

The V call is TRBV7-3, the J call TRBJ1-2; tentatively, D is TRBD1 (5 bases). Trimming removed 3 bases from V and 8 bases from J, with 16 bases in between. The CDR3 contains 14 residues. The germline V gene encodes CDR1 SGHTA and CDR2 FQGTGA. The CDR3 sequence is CASSLGPHGGGYTF. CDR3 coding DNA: TGTGCCAGCAGCTTGGGGCCCCACGGGGGGGGCTACACCTTC.

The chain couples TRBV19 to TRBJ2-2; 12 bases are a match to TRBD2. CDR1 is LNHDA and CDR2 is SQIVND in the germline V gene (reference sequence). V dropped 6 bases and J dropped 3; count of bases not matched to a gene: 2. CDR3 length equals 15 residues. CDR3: CASSASGGDTGELFF. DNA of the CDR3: TGTGCCAGTAGCGCTAGCGGGGGGGACACCGGGGAGCTGTTTTTT.

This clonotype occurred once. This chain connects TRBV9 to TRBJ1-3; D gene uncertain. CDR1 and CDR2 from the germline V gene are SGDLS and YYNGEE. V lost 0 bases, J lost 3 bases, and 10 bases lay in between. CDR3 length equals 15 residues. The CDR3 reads CASSVVDEGGNTIYF. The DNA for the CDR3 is TGTGCCAGCAGCGTAGTCGACGAGGGTGGAAACACCATATATTTT.

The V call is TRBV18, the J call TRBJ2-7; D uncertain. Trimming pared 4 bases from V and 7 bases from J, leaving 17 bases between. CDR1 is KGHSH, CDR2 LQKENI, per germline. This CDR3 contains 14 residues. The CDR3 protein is CASSLETGPAEQYF. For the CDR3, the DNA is TGTGCCAGCTCACTTGAGACTGGGCCGGCTGAGCAGTACTTC.

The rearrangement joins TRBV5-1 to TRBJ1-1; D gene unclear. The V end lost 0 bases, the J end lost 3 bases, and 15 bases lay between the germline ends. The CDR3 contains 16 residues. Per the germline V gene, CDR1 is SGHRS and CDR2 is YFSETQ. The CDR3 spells CASSLGETAGHTEAFF. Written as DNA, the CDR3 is TGCGCCAGCAGCTTGGGGGAAACCGCCGGACACACTGAAGCTTTCTTT.